Listed below are T cell receptor beta chains from one sample, sequenced in a study of blood T cell repertoires in COVID-19. The data were produced by immunoSEQ multiplex PCR, yet TCRdb's version contains in-frame clones alone and is incomplete. The sample yields roughly 340,000 clones, about 90% seen once. Sequenced material: peripheral blood. The receptors derive from a woman aged 25-40 years with COVID-19, enrolled during active disease. CDR3s include the opening cysteine and the closing phenylalanine or tryptophan. The D gene is left open where the match is weak. Rows may omit the clone size; those that give it use once, few, many or a size class.

d_call | j_call | clone_size | v_call | cdr3_aa | cdr3_nt
NA | TRBJ2-1 | NA | TRBV9 | CASSVKEYNEQFF | TGTGCCAGCAGCGTTAAGGAGTACAATGAGCAGTTCTTC
TRBD2 | TRBJ2-3 | NA | TRBV2 | CASSGEGPRDTQYF | TGTGCCAGCAGTGGGGAGGGACCTCGAGATACGCAGTATTTT
TRBD2 | TRBJ2-3 | NA | TRBV5-1 | CASLAAGDTDTQYF | TGCGCCAGCCTTGCGGCGGGGGACACAGATACGCAGTATTTT
NA | TRBJ1-2 | NA | TRBV15 | CATSRDRAGRRGYGYTF | TGTGCCACCAGCAGAGATAGGGCCGGCAGGCGGGGCTATGGCTACACCTTC
NA | TRBJ2-2 | once | TRBV4-3 | CASSQDVGGAGELFF | TGCGCCAGCAGCCAAGACGTAGGAGGGGCCGGGGAGCTGTTTTTT
NA | TRBJ1-2 | NA | TRBV6-5 | CASRMTPMTSYGYTF | TGTGCCAGCAGAATGACACCAATGACAAGCTATGGCTACACCTTC
NA | TRBJ2-1 | NA | TRBV7-6 | CASSLGGPQTFRNEQFF | TGTGCCAGCAGCTTAGGTGGGCCCCAGACCTTTCGGAATGAGCAGTTCTTC
NA | TRBJ2-3 | NA | TRBV7-2 | CASSLTGTSQYF | TGTGCCAGCAGCTTAACGGGGACATCGCAGTATTTT
TRBD2 | TRBJ2-1 | NA | TRBV3-1/TRBV3-2 | CASSLGGAYNEQFF | TGTGCCAGCAGCCTCGGGGGGGCCTACAATGAGCAGTTCTTC
NA | TRBJ2-3 | NA | TRBV7-2 | CASSSLRESSTDTQYF | TGTGCCAGCAGCTCCCTCAGGGAATCTAGCACAGATACGCAGTATTTT
TRBD1 | TRBJ1-6 | NA | TRBV5-5 | CASSIGKGTGDNSPLHF | TGTGCCAGCAGCATAGGAAAGGGGACAGGGGATAATTCACCCCTCCACTTT
TRBD2 | TRBJ2-1 | NA | TRBV5-5 | CASSFTSGSGHNEQFF | TGTGCCAGCAGCTTCACTAGCGGGAGCGGCCACAATGAGCAGTTCTTC
TRBD1 | TRBJ1-2 | NA | TRBV6-2/TRBV6-3 | CASSYSRGRGYYGYTF | TGTGCCAGCAGTTACTCGAGGGGGCGTGGGTACTATGGCTACACCTTC
NA | TRBJ1-2 | NA | TRBV7-2 | CASTGGMGEYGYTF | TGTGCCAGCACCGGGGGTATGGGGGAATATGGCTACACCTTC
TRBD2 | TRBJ2-5 | NA | TRBV4-2 | CASSQGPGAAGGKETQYF | TGTGCCAGCAGCCAAGGTCCTGGGGCAGCGGGGGGGAAAGAGACCCAGTACTTC
TRBD1 | TRBJ1-1 | NA | TRBV5-5 | CASSLDRGHTEAFF | TGTGCCAGCAGCTTGGACAGGGGCCACACTGAAGCTTTCTTT
NA | TRBJ2-1 | NA | TRBV4-3 | CASSLELGAGNEQFF | TGCGCCAGCAGCCTCGAACTGGGGGCCGGGAATGAGCAGTTCTTC
TRBD1 | TRBJ2-3 | once | TRBV6-5 | CASSYKTGRTDTQYF | TGTGCCAGCAGTTATAAGACAGGGCGCACAGATACGCAGTATTTT
NA | TRBJ2-3 | NA | TRBV29-1 | CSVQGGSTDTQYF | TGCAGCGTTCAGGGGGGCAGCACAGATACGCAGTATTTT
TRBD2 | TRBJ2-1 | NA | TRBV14 | CASSPAGGSLNEQFF | TGTGCCAGCAGCCCTGCGGGAGGGTCCCTGAATGAGCAGTTCTTC
TRBD1 | TRBJ2-6 | NA | TRBV29-1 | CSVGQAPSGANVLTF | TGCAGCGTGGGACAGGCCCCCTCTGGGGCCAACGTCCTGACTTTC
TRBD1 | TRBJ2-2 | NA | TRBV7-9 | CASSQLGQPNTGELFF | TGTGCCAGCAGCCAATTGGGACAGCCGAACACCGGGGAGCTGTTTTTT
NA | TRBJ2-1 | NA | TRBV5-1 | CASSLDGRGLSYNEQFF | TGCGCCAGCAGCTTGGACGGCAGGGGCCTCTCCTACAATGAGCAGTTCTTC
TRBD2 | TRBJ2-3 | NA | TRBV24-1 | CATSDRAGVGGTQYF | TGTGCCACCAGTGACAGAGCGGGGGTGGGAGGTACGCAGTATTTT
NA | TRBJ2-1 | NA | TRBV5-8 | CASSRRDSYNEQFF | TGTGCCAGCAGCCGCAGGGACTCCTACAATGAGCAGTTCTTC
NA | TRBJ2-1 | once | TRBV7-2 | CASSPRLLGGKGEQFF | TGTGCCAGCAGCCCCAGACTTCTAGGGGGAAAGGGGGAGCAGTTCTTC
TRBD2 | TRBJ2-5 | once | TRBV19 | CAREVAGALTSYQETQYF | TGTGCCAGGGAGGTAGCGGGGGCTCTAACCTCATACCAAGAGACCCAGTACTTC
TRBD2 | TRBJ2-6 | NA | TRBV2 | CASSWSSGSSGANVLTF | TGTGCCAGCAGTTGGTCTAGCGGGAGCTCTGGGGCCAACGTCCTGACTTTC
TRBD1 | TRBJ2-1 | NA | TRBV11-2 | CASRRPGQGKSNEQFF | TGTGCCAGCAGAAGACCAGGACAGGGTAAGAGCAATGAGCAGTTCTTC
TRBD1 | TRBJ1-1 | once | TRBV19 | CASSIDMRGRTEAFF | TGTGCCAGTAGTATAGATATGAGGGGGCGCACTGAAGCTTTCTTT
TRBD1 | TRBJ2-7 | NA | TRBV18 | CASSTRTGAAYEQYF | TGTGCCAGCTCAACCCGGACAGGGGCGGCCTACGAGCAGTACTTC
NA | TRBJ2-5 | once | TRBV6-6 | CASSYSGEETQYF | TGTGCCAGCAGTTACTCTGGAGAAGAGACCCAGTACTTC
NA | TRBJ2-1 | NA | TRBV6-1 | CASSALARQISSNEQFF | TGTGCCAGCAGTGCCCTCGCGAGACAAATAAGCTCCAATGAGCAGTTCTTC
TRBD2 | TRBJ2-1 | NA | TRBV10-3 | CAISDRLGGSSYNEQFF | TGTGCCATCAGTGATCGTCTGGGCGGGAGCTCCTACAATGAGCAGTTCTTC
TRBD1 | TRBJ2-2 | NA | TRBV27 | CASSVLTGVKFTGELFF | TGTGCCAGCAGCGTATTGACAGGGGTTAAGTTCACCGGGGAGCTGTTTTTT
NA | TRBJ1-1 | NA | TRBV19 | CASSIIGNGAFF | TGTGCCAGTAGTATCATCGGGAATGGGGCTTTCTTT
NA | TRBJ1-2 | NA | TRBV3-1/TRBV3-2 | CASSQDRRGNGYTF | TGTGCCAGCAGCCAAGACCGCAGGGGCAATGGCTACACCTTC
NA | TRBJ2-2 | NA | TRBV7-2 | CASSLRLQGTGELFF | TGTGCCAGCAGCTTACGTCTCCAGGGAACCGGGGAGCTGTTTTTT
NA | TRBJ2-5 | NA | TRBV7-9 | CASSQTWRGNETQYF | TGTGCCAGCAGCCAGACCTGGCGGGGTAATGAGACCCAGTACTTC
TRBD1 | TRBJ2-2 | NA | TRBV3-1/TRBV3-2 | CASREQGAPGELFF | TGTGCCAGCAGGGAACAGGGGGCCCCCGGGGAGCTGTTTTTT
NA | TRBJ2-2 | NA | TRBV24-1 | CATSDLQSGTGELFF | TGTGCCACCAGTGATTTGCAATCGGGGACCGGGGAGCTGTTTTTT
NA | TRBJ1-2 | NA | TRBV28 | CASSLTDGHIYGYTF | TGTGCCAGCAGCCTGACGGATGGACATATCTATGGCTACACCTTC
NA | TRBJ1-1 | NA | TRBV21-1 | CASSRDQGQGMNTEAFF | TGTGCCAGCAGCAGGGATCAAGGACAGGGAATGAACACTGAAGCTTTCTTT
NA | TRBJ2-7 | many | TRBV28 | CASSFAEGRYEQYF | TGTGCCAGCAGTTTCGCGGAGGGTCGGTACGAGCAGTACTTC
NA | TRBJ2-5 | once | TRBV27 | CASKESMYWATQYF | TGTGCCAGCAAAGAATCGATGTACTGGGCGACCCAGTACTTC
TRBD1 | TRBJ2-7 | NA | TRBV5-8 | CASSWGIRQGAKNEQYF | TGTGCCAGCAGCTGGGGGATTAGACAGGGGGCGAAGAACGAGCAGTACTTC
NA | TRBJ2-3 | NA | TRBV11-3 | CASSSTRETDTQYF | TGTGCCAGCAGCTCCACCCGGGAGACAGATACGCAGTATTTT
TRBD2 | TRBJ2-2 | NA | TRBV4-3 | CASSQTSGSTGELFF | TGCGCCAGCAGCCAGACTAGCGGGAGCACCGGGGAGCTGTTTTTT
TRBD1 | TRBJ1-6 | NA | TRBV25-1 | CASRQGLSPLHF | TGTGCCAGCAGACAGGGGCTATCACCCCTCCACTTT
NA | TRBJ2-7 | NA | TRBV7-2 | CASSFPGAEQYF | TGTGCCAGCAGCTTTCCAGGGGCCGAGCAGTACTTC
NA | TRBJ2-2 | NA | TRBV5-6 | CASSLFGYSGVPGELFF | TGTGCCAGCAGCTTGTTTGGTTATTCCGGTGTCCCCGGGGAGCTGTTTTTT
NA | TRBJ1-4 | NA | TRBV7-6 | CASSLGRQVNEKLFF | TGTGCCAGCAGCTTAGGGCGACAGGTTAATGAAAAACTGTTTTTT
NA | TRBJ1-1 | NA | TRBV19 | CASSMARGEAFF | TGTGCCAGTAGTATGGCCAGGGGTGAAGCTTTCTTT
NA | TRBJ2-1 | NA | TRBV29-1 | CSVGAFVRAGDEQFF | TGCAGCGTTGGGGCTTTTGTGAGGGCTGGGGATGAGCAGTTCTTC
NA | TRBJ2-5 | NA | TRBV7-8 | CASSFSGLYQETQYF | TGTGCCAGCAGCTTTAGCGGACTGTACCAAGAGACCCAGTACTTC
TRBD1 | TRBJ1-2 | once | TRBV6-6 | CASSYQDRDNYGYTF | TGTGCCAGCAGTTACCAGGACAGGGATAACTATGGCTACACCTTC
NA | TRBJ1-1 | NA | TRBV7-2 | CASSSGRRTEAFF | TGTGCCAGCAGCTCCGGACGGAGGACTGAAGCTTTCTTT